A single sample is the source of the 30 T cell receptor beta chains below, sequenced in a study of T-cell reconstitution after alpha-beta-depleted transplantation in children. Researchers prepared the TCRbeta library using unique molecular identifiers, the study reports. MiXCR, run by TCRdb on the PCR reads, gives a single entry per CDR3 protein. The table has about 690,000 distinct CDR3 sequences, around 17% seen once. The sample was PBMCs from the stem cell graft donor, taken from the stem cell graft. All receptors derive from a human donor who donated a stem cell graft to a child with acute myeloid leukemia.

This clonotype has more than one count but fewer than ten. The chain recombines TRBV2 with TRBJ1-2, with D unresolved. The CDR3 runs to 13 residues. V was cut by 11 bases and J by 3 bases, with 16 bases left in between. Germline CDR1 reads SNHLY; CDR2 reads FYNNEI. The CDR3 spells CASLVRLHYGYTF. For the CDR3, the DNA is TGTGCCTCGCTCGTCAGACTCCACTATGGCTACACCTTC.

On this clonotype: A much larger clone differs by one base, so this may be a read error. The chain has TRBV20-1 and TRBJ2-2; D may correspond to TRBD1 or TRBD2 (5 bases each). The CDR3 is made up of 14 amino acids. Germline V gene sequence: CDR1 DFQATT, CDR2 SNEGSKA (reference sequence). CDR3 loop: CSSRPGRNTGELFF. CDR3 DNA: TGCAGTTCTAGACCGGGACGGAACACCGGGGAGCTGTTTTTT.

The chain couples TRBV6-1 to TRBJ1-1, with 7 bases aligning to TRBD1. The germline CDR1 and CDR2 sequences are MNHNS and SASEGT. CDR3 length: 16 residues. J was trimmed by 3 bases and V by 7 bases; bases with no gene match: 14. For the CDR3, the DNA is TGTGCCAGCACCCCGACAGGGAGAAAGGTATACACTGAAGCTTTCTTT. This codes for CASTPTGRKVYTEAFF.

The sample holds a few counts of this clonotype. The chain combines TRBV7-9 with TRBJ1-5; unclear D gene. The V end was cut by 1 base, the J end by 4 bases, with 17 bases between. Germline V CDR1 and CDR2: SEHNR, FQNEAQ (reference sequence). CDR3 size: 17 residues. CDR3 in DNA: TGTGCCAGCAGCTTAGTCCGAACCGGCGACGTTAATCAGCCCCAGCATTTT. It yields the protein CASSLVRTGDVNQPQHF.

This clonotype has a count of ten or more. The CDR3 spells CASSTGREQETQYF. CDR3 in DNA: TGTGCCAGCAGCACGGGACGGGAGCAAGAGACCCAGTACTTC. V is TRBV7-2 and J is TRBJ2-5, with TRBD2 as a possible D gene (6 bases). The CDR3 sequence is 14 residues long. Looked up from germline, CDR1 is SGHTA and CDR2 is FQGNSA. V lost 5 bases, J lost 2 bases, and 12 bases lay in between.

This clonotype was found many times. The chain couples TRBV20-1 to TRBJ2-1; 7 bases are a match to TRBD1. Looked up from germline, CDR1 is DFQATT and CDR2 is SNEGSKA (reference sequence). The CDR3 covers 13 residues. Trimming took 2 bases from V and 7 from J; bases not matched to a gene: 5. DNA for the CDR3: TGCAGTGCTAGACAGGGGGTCAGGAATGAGCAGTTCTTC. Translation gives CSARQGVRNEQFF.

This clonotype is classed as medium-sized. The V call is TRBV20-1, the J call TRBJ1-1, with a possible D match to TRBD1 (5 bases). Germline values: CDR1 DFQATT, CDR2 SNEGSKA (reference sequence). The CDR3 has 12 residues. The V end was cut by 3 bases, the J end by 4 bases, with 9 bases between. CDR3 nucleotide sequence: TGCAGTGCTAGTAGAGGGGTCACTGAAGCTTTCTTT. As protein: CSASRGVTEAFF.

This clonotype was seen repeatedly, ten times or more. The rearrangement uses TRBV10-3 and TRBJ2-3; D gene uncertain. Germline-derived CDR1 and CDR2 are ENHRY and SYGVKD. The length of the CDR3 is 16 residues. Trimming stripped 2 bases from V and 6 bases from J, with 18 bases between. Here the CDR3 reads CAISEMWGTVLDTQYF. DNA of the CDR3: TGTGCCATCAGTGAGATGTGGGGTACGGTCTTGGATACGCAGTATTTT.

This clonotype was seen ten or more times. The V and J genes are TRBV10-3 and TRBJ1-5, with 10 bases that match TRBD1. Trimming cost V 2 bases and J 6 bases; bases outside gene matches: 4. The germline V gene encodes CDR1 ENHRY and CDR2 SYGVKD. The CDR3 extends over 15 amino acids. In DNA, the CDR3 is TGTGCCATCAGTGAGAGGACAGGGGGTTCTCAGCCCCAGCATTTT. This encodes CAISERTGGSQPQHF.

In its sample, this clonotype was seen many times. This chain connects TRBV7-2 to TRBJ2-7, with D possibly matching TRBD1 (6 bases). Germline assignment: CDR1 SGHTA and CDR2 FQGNSA. Trimming took 5 bases from V and 1 from J, leaving 15 bases between them. The CDR3 is made up of 15 amino acids. CDR3 nucleotides: TGTGCCAGCAGCCAGTACCGGGACATTTCCTACGAGCAGTACTTC. It specifies CASSQYRDISYEQYF.

This clonotype has only a few counts. This chain joins TRBV28 and TRBJ1-2, with 10 nucleotides matching TRBD1. V shed 6 bases, J shed 2 bases, and the junction held 9 bases outside the gene matches. Germline values: CDR1 MDHEN, CDR2 SYDVKM. This CDR3 comprises 16 residues. Here the CDR3 reads CASRVDRGFSNYGYTF. The CDR3 DNA reads TGTGCCAGCAGGGTGGACAGGGGGTTTTCGAACTATGGCTACACCTTC.

V usage is TRBV12-3 or TRBV12-4 and J usage is TRBJ2-7; D is unclear. Trimming left V 3 bases short and J 1 base short, with 4 bases between. The CDR3 sequence is 12 residues long. CDR3 protein: CASSFISYEQYF. CDR3 sequence (DNA): TGTGCCAGCAGTTTTATTTCCTACGAGCAGTACTTC.

Turning to this clonotype: A much larger clone is a single base away; this may be a read error. This chain joins TRBV7-2 and TRBJ2-5; no clear D. V dropped 2 bases and J dropped 10 bases, with 11 bases sitting between them. The germline CDR1 and CDR2 sequences are SGHTA and FQGNSA. The CDR3 runs 12 residues. As DNA, the CDR3 is TGTGCCAGCAGCTTAATTACGAAGAACCAGTACTTC. The encoded protein is CASSLITKNQYF.

The gene calls are TRBV20-1 and TRBJ2-3; 13 nucleotides align to TRBD2. After removal of 0 bases from V and 7 bases from J, the junction contained 4 bases not matched to a gene. Germline V lookup: CDR1 DFQATT, CDR2 SNEGSKA (reference sequence). This CDR3 is built from 15 residues. DNA of the CDR3: TGCAGTGCTAGAGAACTAGCGGGGGGGCATCATACGCAGTATTTT. The encoded protein is CSARELAGGHHTQYF.

This chain links TRBV25-1 with TRBJ2-2; D uncertain. This CDR3 has 15 amino acids. Germline V gives CDR1 MGHDK, CDR2 SYGVNS. Trimming left V 5 bases short and J 2 bases short, with 12 bases between. DNA for the CDR3: TGTGCCAGCAGTAGGCATTCTACTAACACCGGGGAGCTGTTTTTT. Translation: CASSRHSTNTGELFF.

Points on this clonotype: This may be a read error: a much more frequent sequence differs by one nucleotide. This chain uses TRBV20-1 with TRBJ2-7; tentatively, D is TRBD1 (5 bases). The V and J ends lost 3 bases and 10 bases respectively, with 22 bases between them. The germline gives CDR1 DFQATT, CDR2 SNEGSKA (reference sequence). The CDR3 spans 14 residues. As DNA, the CDR3 is TGCAGTGCTAGTTATGTAGCAGGGATCGGCGACCAGTACTTC. Its protein product is CSASYVAGIGDQYF.

Turning to this clonotype: An end of the junction does not agree with germline; a read error may underlie this. The V and J genes are TRBV24-1 and TRBJ1-1, with a tentative D call TRBD1 (5 bases). The length of the CDR3 is 13 residues. The germline CDR1 and CDR2 sequences are KGHDR and SFDVKD. The DNA of the CDR3 is TGTGCCGCCAGGCGGGGGGACAACACTGAAGCTTTCTTT. It yields the protein CAARRGDNTEAFF.

This clonotype was detected a few times. This sequence joins TRBV12-3 or TRBV12-4 and TRBJ2-7; TRBD2 matches at 9 bases. This CDR3 spans 13 amino acids. Trimming at V came to 8 bases and at J to 2 bases, leaving 4 bases not matched to a gene. CDR3 coding DNA: TGTGCCAGCGAGTCTAGCGGGACCTACGAGCAGTACTTC. Translated: CASESSGTYEQYF.

Many counts were recorded for this clonotype. This chain joins TRBV6-5 and TRBJ2-2; D is uncertain. Germline V lookup: CDR1 MNHEY, CDR2 SVGAGI. V lost 1 base and J lost 3, with 6 bases in between. CDR3 size: 14 residues. The CDR3 spells CASSYWPYTGELFF. The CDR3 nucleotides are TGTGCCAGCAGTTACTGGCCTTACACCGGGGAGCTGTTTTTT.

As regards this clonotype: Possible read error: a much larger clone is one base away. This chain uses TRBV5-4 with TRBJ1-1, with TRBD1 as a possible D gene (5 bases). CDR1 and CDR2 from the germline V gene are SGHNT and YYREEE (reference sequence). CDR3 length equals 13 residues. This chain's CDR3 is CASGLAGSAEAFF. CDR3 in DNA: TGTGCCAGCGGCTTGGCAGGGAGCGCTGAAGCTTTCTTT.

This clonotype has just a few counts. The rearrangement links TRBV10-3 to TRBJ1-2; 9 nucleotides match TRBD1. Germline lookup yields CDR1 ENHRY and CDR2 SYGVKD. The V and J ends lost 5 bases and 2 bases, in that order; junction bases with no gene match: 3. The CDR3 contains 14 residues. This CDR3 reads CAISTGTGNYGYTF. For the CDR3, the DNA is TGTGCCATCAGTACCGGGACAGGGAACTATGGCTACACCTTC.

The CDR3 loop is CASSALQAPQYF. CDR3 nucleotides: TGTGCCAGCAGCGCACTACAGGCCCCGCAGTATTTT. This chain uses TRBV5-6 with TRBJ2-3; the D gene is possibly TRBD1 (5 bases). Germline-derived CDR1 and CDR2 are SGHDT and YYEEEE. The CDR3 has 12 residues. V lost 4 bases, J lost 10 bases, and 13 bases lay in between.

The CDR3 sequence is CASRSAKPDNSPLHF. DNA of the CDR3: TGTGCCAGCAGGTCTGCCAAACCCGATAATTCACCCCTCCACTTT. This chain joins TRBV6-2 or TRBV6-3 and TRBJ1-6; the D is unclear. The V gene lost 6 bases and the J gene lost 5 bases, with 14 bases spanning the gap. The CDR3 is made up of 15 amino acids. The germline gives CDR1 MNHEY, CDR2 SVGEGT.

This clonotype was counted only a few times. The chain recombines TRBV7-2 with TRBJ1-1; the D is unclear. CDR1 and CDR2 from the germline V gene are SGHTA and FQGNSA. Trimming took 3 bases from V and 12 from J, leaving 14 bases between them. This CDR3 spans 12 amino acids. CDR3 bases: TGTGCCAGCAGCTTCCGGGAACCTGAGACTTTCTTT. This sequence encodes CASSFREPETFF.

V is TRBV13 and J is TRBJ2-3; 7 bases line up with TRBD2. J lost 5 bases, V lost 6 bases, and 11 bases had no gene match. Germline V lookup: CDR1 PRHDT, CDR2 FYEKMQ (reference sequence). The CDR3 covers 15 residues. The CDR3 DNA sequence: TGTGCCAGCAGTGCTCGACTAGCCGGGGAAGATACGCAGTATTTT. Translating it yields CASSARLAGEDTQYF.

The chain uses TRBV7-9 and TRBJ2-7; D unresolved. There are 12 residues in the CDR3. Looked up from germline, CDR1 is SEHNR and CDR2 is FQNEAQ (reference sequence). The ends were cut back, 1 base at V and 6 bases at J, with 7 bases in the middle. CDR3 DNA: TGTGCCAGCAGCTTAGGGCCGGGCGAGCAGTACGTC. It translates to CASSLGPGEQYV.

At least ten counts were recorded for this clonotype. The V and J genes are TRBV29-1 and TRBJ1-2; D is undetermined. The germline V gene has CDR1 SQVTM and CDR2 ANQGSEA. The CDR3 is 12 amino acids. With 4 bases removed from V and 4 bases from J, the gap between germline ends came to 10 bases. CDR3 protein: CSVAGLIYGYTF. For the CDR3, the DNA is TGCAGCGTTGCCGGTCTTATCTATGGCTACACCTTC. The full variable domain, in which reference TRBV29-1 and TRBJ1-2 provide the parts outside the CDR3, is SAVISQKPSRDICQRGTSLTIQCQVDSQVTMMFWYRQQPGQSLTLIATANQGSEATYESGFVIDKFPISRPNLTFSTLTVSNMSPEDSSIYLCSVAGLIYGYTFGSGTRLTVV.

This clonotype occurred many times. The genes are TRBV29-1 and TRBJ1-5; D gene uncertain. This CDR3 has 13 amino acids. From germline, CDR1 is SQVTM and CDR2 ANQGSEA. V was shortened by 6 bases and J by 1 base, with 10 bases between the two germline ends. The CDR3 region is CSVAQRSNQPQHF. The CDR3 nucleotides read TGCAGCGTAGCACAGCGGAGCAATCAGCCCCAGCATTTT. The full variable domain, rest sourced from reference TRBV29-1 and TRBJ1-5, is SAVISQKPSRDICQRGTSLTIQCQVDSQVTMMFWYRQQPGQSLTLIATANQGSEATYESGFVIDKFPISRPNLTFSTLTVSNMSPEDSSIYLCSVAQRSNQPQHFGDGTRLSIL.

The table lists this clonotype with a few counts. V is TRBV4-1 and J is TRBJ1-6; D may be TRBD1 (5 bases). V was shortened by 5 bases and J by 8 bases, with 7 bases between the two germline ends. CDR3 length equals 12 residues. Looked up from germline, CDR1 is MGHRA and CDR2 is YSYEKL. The CDR3: CASSEQDSPLHF. The CDR3 nucleotides are TGCGCCAGCAGCGAACAGGATTCACCCCTCCACTTT.

This clonotype has just a few counts. The chain couples TRBV27 to TRBJ2-5, with D unresolved. The V gene lost 0 bases and the J gene lost 0 bases, with 8 bases spanning the gap. CDR3 size: 15 residues. Germline V gene data show CDR1 as MNHEY and CDR2 as SMNVEV (reference sequence). CDR3 nucleotides: TGTGCCAGCAGTTTATCGGCGGCGCACCAAGAGACCCAGTACTTC. Translating gives CASSLSAAHQETQYF.